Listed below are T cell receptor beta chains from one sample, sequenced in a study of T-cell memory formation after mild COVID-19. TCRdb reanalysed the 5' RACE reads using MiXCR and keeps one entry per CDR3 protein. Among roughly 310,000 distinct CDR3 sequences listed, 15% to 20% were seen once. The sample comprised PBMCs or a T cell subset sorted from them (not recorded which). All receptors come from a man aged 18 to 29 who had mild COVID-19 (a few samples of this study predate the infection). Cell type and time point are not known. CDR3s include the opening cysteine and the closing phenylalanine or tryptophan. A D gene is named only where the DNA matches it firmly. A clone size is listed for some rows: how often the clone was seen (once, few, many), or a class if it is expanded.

CASGQGISSLQETQYF,TGTGCTAGTGGTCAGGGGATTTCTAGCCTTCAAGAGACCCAGTACTTC,TRBJ2-5,-,-,TRBV12-5
CASSLEANTQYF,TGTGCCAGCAGCTTGGAGGCGAATACGCAGTATTTT,TRBJ2-3,-,-,TRBV5-4
CASSQDSLRDTEAFF,TGCGCCAGCAGCCAAGACTCCCTCAGGGACACTGAAGCTTTCTTT,TRBJ1-1,-,few,TRBV4-3
CASSYGDYGYTF,TGTGCCAGCAGTTACGGGGACTATGGCTACACCTTC,TRBJ1-2,-,few,TRBV28
CASSLDQGGTGYTF,TGTGCCAGCAGCTTAGATCAGGGAGGGACTGGCTACACCTTC,TRBJ1-2,-,-,TRBV7-2
CASSTGARETQYF,TGTGCCAGCAGCACAGGGGCCCGAGAGACCCAGTACTTC,TRBJ2-5,TRBD1,few,TRBV2
CAWRQNGYTEAFF,TGTGCCTGGAGACAGAACGGGTACACTGAAGCTTTCTTT,TRBJ1-1,-,-,TRBV7-9
CSARAFQDSYEQYF,TGCAGTGCTAGAGCTTTTCAGGACTCCTACGAGCAGTACTTC,TRBJ2-7,-,few,TRBV20-1
CATSVGRSEAFF,TGTGCCACCAGCGTGGGCCGGTCTGAAGCTTTCTTT,TRBJ1-1,-,few,TRBV15
CASSSKGGGYGYTF,TGTGCCAGCAGTTCCAAGGGGGGTGGCTATGGCTACACCTTC,TRBJ1-2,-,many,TRBV27
CASRTTGSLQYF,TGTGCCAGCAGAACTACAGGATCCCTTCAGTACTTC,TRBJ2-7,-,few,TRBV6-6
CASSLNPGMSTEEAFF,TGCGCCAGCAGCTTGAATCCGGGTATGTCTACAGAAGAAGCTTTCTTT,TRBJ1-1,-,few,TRBV5-1
CASSYSGFRGQPQHF,TGTGCCAGCAGTTACTCGGGATTTCGAGGTCAGCCCCAGCATTTT,TRBJ1-5,-,many,TRBV6-5